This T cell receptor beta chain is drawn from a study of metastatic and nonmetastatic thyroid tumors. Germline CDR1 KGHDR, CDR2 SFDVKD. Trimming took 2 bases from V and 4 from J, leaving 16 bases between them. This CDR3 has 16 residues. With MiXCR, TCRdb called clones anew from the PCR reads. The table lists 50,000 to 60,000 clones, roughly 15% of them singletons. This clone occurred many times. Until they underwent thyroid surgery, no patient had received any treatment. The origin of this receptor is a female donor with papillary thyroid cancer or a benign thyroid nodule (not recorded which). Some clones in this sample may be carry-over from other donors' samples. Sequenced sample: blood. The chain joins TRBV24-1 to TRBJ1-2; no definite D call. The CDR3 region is CATSDSRTRRFYGYTF. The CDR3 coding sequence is TGTGCCACCAGTGATTCGCGTACGAGAAGATTCTATGGCTACACCTTC.